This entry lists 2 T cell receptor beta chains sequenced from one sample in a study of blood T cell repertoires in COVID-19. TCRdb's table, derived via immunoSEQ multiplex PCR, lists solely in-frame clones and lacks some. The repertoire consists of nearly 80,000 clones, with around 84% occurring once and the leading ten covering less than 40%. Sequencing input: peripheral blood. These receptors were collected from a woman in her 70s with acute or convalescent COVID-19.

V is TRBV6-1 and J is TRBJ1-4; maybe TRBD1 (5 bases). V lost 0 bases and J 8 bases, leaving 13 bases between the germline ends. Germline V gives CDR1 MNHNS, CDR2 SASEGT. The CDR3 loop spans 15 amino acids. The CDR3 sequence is CASSEATYDSEKLFF. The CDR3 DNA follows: TGTGCCAGCAGTGAAGCGACGTACGACAGCGAAAAACTGTTTTTT.

The CDR3 region is CASSQSWTGGHTIYF. In DNA, the CDR3 is TGTGCCAGCAGCCAATCATGGACAGGGGGGCACACCATATATTTT. The V and J genes are TRBV3-1 (or the pseudogene TRBV3-2) and TRBJ1-3; 10 bases agree with TRBD1. Germline CDR1 is LGHDT and CDR2 is YNNKEL (reference sequence). With 2 bases clipped from V and 8 bases from J, the junction kept 6 bases outside the gene matches. The CDR3 loop spans 15 amino acids.